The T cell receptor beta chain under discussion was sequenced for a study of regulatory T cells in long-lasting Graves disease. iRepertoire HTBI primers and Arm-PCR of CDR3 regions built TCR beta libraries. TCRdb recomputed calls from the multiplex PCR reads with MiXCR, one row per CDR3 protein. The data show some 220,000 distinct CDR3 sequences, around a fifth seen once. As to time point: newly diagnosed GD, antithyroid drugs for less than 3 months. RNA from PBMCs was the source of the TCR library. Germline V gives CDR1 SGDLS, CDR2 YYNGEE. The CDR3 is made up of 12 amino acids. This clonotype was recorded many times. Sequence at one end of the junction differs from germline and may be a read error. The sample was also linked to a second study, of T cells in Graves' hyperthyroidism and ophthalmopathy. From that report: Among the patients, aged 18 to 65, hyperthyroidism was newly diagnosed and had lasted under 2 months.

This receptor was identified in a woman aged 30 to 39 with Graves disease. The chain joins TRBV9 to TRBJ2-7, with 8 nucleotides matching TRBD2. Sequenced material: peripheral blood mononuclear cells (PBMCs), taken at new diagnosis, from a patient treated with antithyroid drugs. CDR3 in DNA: TGTGCCAGCAGCGCCTATGGGGGACTAGTAAGCTTC. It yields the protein CASSAYGGLVSF.